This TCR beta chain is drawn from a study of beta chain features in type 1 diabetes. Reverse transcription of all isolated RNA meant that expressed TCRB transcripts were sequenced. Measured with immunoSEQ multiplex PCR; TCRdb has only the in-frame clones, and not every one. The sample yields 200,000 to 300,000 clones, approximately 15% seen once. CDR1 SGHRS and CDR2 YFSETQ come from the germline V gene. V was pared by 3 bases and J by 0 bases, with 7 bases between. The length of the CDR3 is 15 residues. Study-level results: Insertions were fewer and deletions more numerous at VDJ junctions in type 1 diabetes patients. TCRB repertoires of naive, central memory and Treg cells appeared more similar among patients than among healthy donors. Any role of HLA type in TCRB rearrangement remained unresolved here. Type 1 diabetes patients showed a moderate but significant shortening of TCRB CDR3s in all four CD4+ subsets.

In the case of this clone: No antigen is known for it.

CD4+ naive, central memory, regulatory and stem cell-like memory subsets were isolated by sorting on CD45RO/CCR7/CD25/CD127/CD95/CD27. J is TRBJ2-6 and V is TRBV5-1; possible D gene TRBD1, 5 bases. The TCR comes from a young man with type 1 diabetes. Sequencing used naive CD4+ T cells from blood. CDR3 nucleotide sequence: TGCGCCAGCAGCTACGACAGCTCTGGGGCCAACGTCCTGACTTTC. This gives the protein CASSYDSSGANVLTF.